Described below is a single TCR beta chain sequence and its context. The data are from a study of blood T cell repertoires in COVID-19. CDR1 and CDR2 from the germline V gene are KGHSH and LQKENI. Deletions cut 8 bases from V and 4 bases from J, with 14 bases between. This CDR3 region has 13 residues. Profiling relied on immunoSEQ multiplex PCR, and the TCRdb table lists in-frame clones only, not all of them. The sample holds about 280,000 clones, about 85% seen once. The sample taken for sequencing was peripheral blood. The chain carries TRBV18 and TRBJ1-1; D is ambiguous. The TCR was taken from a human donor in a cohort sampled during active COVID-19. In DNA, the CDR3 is TGTGCCAGCCTTTTTTCGGCGGTCACTGAAGCTTTCTTT. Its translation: CASLFSAVTEAFF.